These 32 T cell receptor beta chains share one sample of origin, sequenced in a study of shared clonotypes between healthy human individuals. This table comes from immunoSEQ multiplex PCR, and its TCRdb copy is limited to in-frame clones, with some not included. This table holds about 2.1 million clones, around 93% found once. Terminally differentiated effector memory CD45RA+ cells were left out of the naive CD8 fraction, which was CD45RO-negative and positively selected for CCR7. Specimen: naive CD8+ T cells from PBMCs. These receptors all come from a man in his late teens or twenties in good health. Some clones in this sample may be carry-over from other donors' samples.

The J gene is TRBJ1-4, the V gene TRBV19; TRBD1 aligns across 8 bases. V was clipped by 5 bases and J by 5 bases; unmatched bases: 7. From germline, CDR1 is LNHDA and CDR2 SQIVND (reference sequence). The CDR3 length is 15 residues. CDR3 protein: CASSPRTGYNEKLFF. The CDR3 DNA is TGTGCCAGTAGTCCCAGGACAGGGTACAATGAAAAACTGTTTTTT.

This rearrangement joins TRBV6-7 to TRBJ2-1; 9 bases agree with TRBD2. TRBV6-7 is noted as an ORF with a role that remains uncertain. V lost 2 bases, J lost 15 bases, and 5 bases stayed unmatched. This CDR3 region has 12 residues. CDR3 bases: TGTGCCAGCAGTTACCCTAGCGGGGTCGGGTTCTTC. This gives the protein CASSYPSGVGFF.

The rearrangement joins TRBV27 to TRBJ2-3; 11 nucleotides match TRBD2. From germline, CDR1 is MNHEY and CDR2 SMNVEV (reference sequence). The J segment lost 6 bases and the V segment lost 3 bases, leaving 5 bases of the junction unmatched. The CDR3 sequence is 15 residues long. CDR3 loop: CASSFSGRASDTQYF. CDR3 DNA: TGTGCCAGCAGTTTTAGCGGGAGGGCCTCGGATACGCAGTATTTT.

The gene calls are TRBV21-1 and TRBJ2-1; TRBD2, as called in the table, went unchecked against the DNA. TRBV21-1 is noted as a pseudogene. This CDR3 comprises 18 residues. Written as DNA, the CDR3 is TGTGCCAGCAGCGACGGACAGCTGGGACTAGCGGGAGGTAATGAGCAGTTCTTC. It translates to CASSDGQLGLAGGNEQFF.

V gene TRBV9 combines with J gene TRBJ1-1, with D possibly being TRBD1 (5 bases). This CDR3 contains 15 residues. Per the germline V gene, CDR1 is SGDLS and CDR2 is YYNGEE. V was shortened by 4 bases and J by 0 bases, with 13 bases between the two germline ends. The CDR3 loop is CASSKGFGMNTEAFF. For the CDR3, the DNA is TGTGCCAGCAGCAAGGGGTTCGGGATGAACACTGAAGCTTTCTTT.

The chain is built from TRBV7-8 and TRBJ2-7; D remains ambiguous. CDR3 length equals 15 residues. V was pared by 1 base and J by 0 bases, with 10 bases between. CDR1 is SGHVS, CDR2 FQNEAQ, per germline. The CDR3 region has the DNA TGTGCCAGCAGCTTAGGCGCAGGCATCTCCTACGAGCAGTACTTC. Translated: CASSLGAGISYEQYF. Supplemented by reference TRBV7-8 and TRBJ2-7, the full variable domain reads GAGVSQSPRYKVAKRGQDVALRCDPISGHVSLFWYQQALGQGPEFLTYFQNEAQLDKSGLPSDRFFAERPEGSVSTLKIQRTQQEDSAVYLCASSLGAGISYEQYFGPGTRLTVT.

To note about this clone: The sample has other DNA sequences that encode this CDR3 too. The chain links TRBV19 to TRBJ2-1, with D maybe TRBD1 (5 bases). Trimming cost V 2 bases and J 9 bases, with 5 bases left between them. Germline CDR1 and CDR2: LNHDA and SQIVND (reference sequence). The CDR3 covers 11 residues. The CDR3 bases are TGTGCCAGTAGTATACAGGGTGAGCAGTTCTTC. Amino acids: CASSIQGEQFF.

V and J are TRBV29-1 and TRBJ2-1, with a weak D call TRBD2 (6 bases). The CDR3 is 15 amino acids. CDR1 SQVTM and CDR2 ANQGSEA come from the germline V gene. V lost 5 bases and J 0 bases, leaving 14 bases between the germline ends. The CDR3 sequence is CSVPTTGGSYNEQFF. CDR3 in DNA: TGCAGCGTTCCCACTACCGGGGGCTCCTACAATGAGCAGTTCTTC.

To note about this clone: A read error may produce the germline difference seen at one junction end. The chain is built from TRBV7-9 and TRBJ2-1; D uncertain. The germline V gene encodes CDR1 SEHNR and CDR2 FQNEAQ (reference sequence). The CDR3 sequence is 14 residues long. CDR3 protein: CASSSGGPYDEQFF. The DNA for the CDR3 is TGTGCCAGCAGCTCCGGCGGCCCCTACGATGAGCAGTTCTTC.

The chain links TRBV25-1 to TRBJ1-1, with 7 positions matching TRBD1. The germline V gene has CDR1 MGHDK and CDR2 SYGVNS. CDR3 length: 15 amino acids. After removal of 0 bases from V and 3 bases from J, the junction contained 4 bases not matched to a gene. CDR3 protein: CASSEYPTGHTEAFF. CDR3 coding DNA: TGTGCCAGCAGTGAATATCCGACAGGGCACACTGAAGCTTTCTTT.

The rearrangement uses TRBV14 and TRBJ1-2; tentative D call: TRBD1 (6 bases). The CDR3 has 14 amino acids. Trimming removed 4 bases from V and 5 bases from J, with 14 bases in between. The germline V gene encodes CDR1 SGHDN and CDR2 FVKESK. CDR3 coding DNA: TGTGCCAGCAGCCGCCGACAGGACCCTTATGGCTACACCTTC. It codes for CASSRRQDPYGYTF.

The chain uses TRBV2 and TRBJ2-1; D is unclear. Trimming stripped 3 bases from V and 6 bases from J, with 21 bases between. This CDR3 contains 17 residues. Per germline, CDR1 SNHLY and CDR2 FYNNEI. Here the CDR3 reads CASSELGMGFRGNEQFF. The CDR3 DNA follows: TGTGCCAGCAGTGAGCTGGGGATGGGCTTCCGCGGCAATGAGCAGTTCTTC.

The chain has TRBV7-3 and TRBJ1-2; no clear D. The germline V gene encodes CDR1 SGHTA and CDR2 FQGTGA. Between the trimmed V and J ends, which lost 3 bases and 0 bases, there was a span of 5 bases. The CDR3 extends over 13 amino acids. CDR3 residues: CASSLNPNYGYTF. Written as DNA, the CDR3 is TGTGCCAGCAGCTTGAATCCTAACTATGGCTACACCTTC. The entire variable domain, with the rest obtained from reference TRBV7-3 and TRBJ1-2, is as follows: GAGVSQTPSNKVTEKGKYVELRCDPISGHTALYWYRQSLGQGPEFLIYFQGTGAADDSGLPNDRFFAVRPEGSVSTLKIQRTERGDSAVYLCASSLNPNYGYTFGSGTRLTVV.

This clone has only one observation. The V gene is TRBV5-1, the J gene TRBJ2-3; perhaps TRBD1 as D (6 bases). V was clipped by 5 bases and J by 4 bases, with 14 bases between them. Germline assignment: CDR1 SGHRS and CDR2 YFSETQ. The CDR3 spans 14 residues. The CDR3: CASRIPQGADTQYF. DNA for the CDR3: TGCGCCAGCAGAATACCACAGGGTGCAGATACGCAGTATTTT.

The chain joins TRBV5-6 to TRBJ2-7; 9 nucleotides match TRBD1. The trim removed 6 bases at V and 2 bases at J, leaving 6 bases unmatched. The CDR3 is 14 residues long. The germline gives CDR1 SGHDT, CDR2 YYEEEE. CDR3 coding DNA: TGTGCCAGCAAGCAATGGGACAGGGCCTACGAGCAGTACTTC. Amino acid sequence: CASKQWDRAYEQYF.

This clone occurred once. This specimen includes other DNA sequences encoding the same CDR3. The chain joins TRBV7-2 to TRBJ2-7, with 11 bases aligning to TRBD2. V shed 1 base, J shed 2 bases, and the junction held 1 base outside the gene matches. The germline gives CDR1 SGHTA, CDR2 FQGNSA. The CDR3 has 15 amino acids. CDR3 in amino acids: CASSLVAGGPYEQYF. CDR3 nucleotides: TGTGCCAGCAGCTTAGTAGCGGGAGGGCCCTACGAGCAGTACTTC.

V usage is TRBV11-2 and J usage is TRBJ2-1; D perhaps matches TRBD1 (5 bases). Germline V lookup: CDR1 SGHAT, CDR2 FQNNGV. Between the trimmed V and J ends, which lost 5 bases and 4 bases, there was a span of 21 bases. The CDR3 totals 17 residues. The CDR3 here is CASSVRFDSNIYNEQFF. In DNA, the CDR3 is TGTGCCAGCAGCGTAAGATTCGACAGCAATATATACAATGAGCAGTTCTTC. The full variable domain, rest sourced from reference TRBV11-2 and TRBJ2-1, is EAGVAQSPRYKIIEKRQSVAFWCNPISGHATLYWYQQILGQGPKLLIQFQNNGVVDDSQLPKDRFSAERLKGVDSTLKIQPAKLEDSAVYLCASSVRFDSNIYNEQFFGPGTRLTVL.

V is TRBV13 and J is TRBJ1-1; 8 positions agree with TRBD1. The germline gives CDR1 PRHDT, CDR2 FYEKMQ (reference sequence). The V and J ends lost 4 bases and 1 base, in that order; junction bases with no gene match: 11. There are 17 residues in the CDR3. Here the CDR3 reads CASSSEDRETSNTEAFF. CDR3 in DNA: TGTGCCAGCAGCTCAGAGGACAGGGAGACATCGAACACTGAAGCTTTCTTT.

The chain couples TRBV15 to TRBJ1-3; D not resolved. V lost 2 bases and J lost 0, with 11 bases in between. There are 16 residues in the CDR3. Germline V gene sequence: CDR1 LNHNV, CDR2 YYDKDF (reference sequence). CDR3 sequence (DNA): TGTGCCACCAGCAGAACGGTTAGACCCTCTGGAAACACCATATATTTT. This codes for CATSRTVRPSGNTIYF.

Concerning this clone itself: In the same sample, other DNA sequences code for this CDR3. The V call is TRBV9, the J call TRBJ1-3, with D maybe TRBD1 (6 bases). The CDR3 loop spans 15 amino acids. The V end lost 0 bases, the J end lost 2 bases, and 9 bases lay between the germline ends. CDR1 and CDR2 from the germline V gene are SGDLS and YYNGEE. Here the CDR3 reads CASSVDGGAGNTIYF. The CDR3 region has the DNA TGTGCCAGCAGCGTAGATGGGGGCGCTGGAAACACCATATATTTT.

The J gene is TRBJ2-7, the V gene TRBV10-3; either TRBD1 or TRBD2 may fit D (5 bases each). Germline loops: CDR1 ENHRY, CDR2 SYGVKD. This CDR3 is 15 amino acids long. V was trimmed by 3 bases and J by 0 bases, leaving 12 bases between them. The CDR3 DNA follows: TGTGCCATCAGTGATAACCCGAGGGGCTCCTACGAGCAGTACTTC. This gives the protein CAISDNPRGSYEQYF.

The J gene is TRBJ2-3, the V gene TRBV9; 10 nucleotides match TRBD2. V trimming: 3 bases; J trimming: 8 bases; junction bases outside the gene matches: 12. The CDR3 has 16 residues. Germline CDR1 and CDR2: SGDLS and YYNGEE. The CDR3 is CASSANSGRLRGTQYF. CDR3 sequence (DNA): TGTGCCAGCAGCGCGAATAGCGGGAGGTTGCGGGGTACGCAGTATTTT.

The rearrangement links TRBV7-6 to TRBJ1-1; TRBD1 might be the D (5 bases). The CDR3 covers 14 residues. Trimming removed 5 bases at V and 1 base at J, with 11 bases between. Germline V gene sequence: CDR1 SGHVS, CDR2 FNYEAQ. CDR3 region: CASSPGRANTEAFF. In DNA, the CDR3 is TGTGCCAGCAGCCCGGGACGGGCGAACACTGAAGCTTTCTTT.

V usage is TRBV19 and J usage is TRBJ1-1; 8 nucleotides line up with TRBD1. The CDR3 totals 14 residues. Germline CDR1 is LNHDA and CDR2 is SQIVND (reference sequence). J gave up 5 bases and V 5 bases, and 7 bases lay outside the gene matches. CDR3 nucleotides: TGTGCCAGTAGTTTTAACAGGGGGAGGACTGAAGCTTTCTTT. Its translation: CASSFNRGRTEAFF.

This chain links TRBV19 with TRBJ1-1; D is ambiguous. The CDR3 has 12 residues. Germline V gene lookup returns CDR1 LNHDA and CDR2 SQIVND (reference sequence). The V end was cut by 5 bases, the J end by 5 bases, with 9 bases between. The CDR3 reads CASSLWETEAFF. The CDR3 DNA reads as TGTGCCAGTAGTCTATGGGAGACTGAAGCTTTCTTT.

This clone was counted once. The V gene is TRBV5-1, the J gene TRBJ2-3; possibly TRBD1 for D (5 bases). Germline CDR1 SGHRS, CDR2 YFSETQ. V was trimmed by 6 bases and J by 4 bases, leaving 18 bases between them. This CDR3 contains 15 residues. The CDR3 loop reads CASNGRVKESDTQYF. In DNA, the CDR3 is TGCGCCAGCAACGGCAGGGTGAAAGAATCAGATACGCAGTATTTT.

J is TRBJ1-2 and V is TRBV6-5; tentative D call: TRBD1 (6 bases). The V end lost 0 bases, the J end lost 7 bases, and 12 bases lay between the germline ends. Germline V gene lookup returns CDR1 MNHEY and CDR2 SVGAGI. The CDR3 is 14 amino acids. As DNA, the CDR3 is TGTGCCAGCAGTTACTCGGAGGGGGTTACTGGCTACACCTTC. Protein: CASSYSEGVTGYTF.

The chain uses TRBV28 and TRBJ2-2, with D perhaps TRBD2 (5 bases). This CDR3 region has 13 residues. V was cut by 6 bases and J by 6 bases, with 11 bases left in between. Germline V gene lookup returns CDR1 MDHEN and CDR2 SYDVKM. DNA for the CDR3: TGTGCCAGCAGCATACTAGTTTCCGGGGAGCTGTTTTTT. Residues: CASSILVSGELFF.

This chain uses TRBV9 with TRBJ2-3, with TRBD1 matching over 8 bases. This CDR3 spans 18 amino acids. Germline V gene data show CDR1 as SGDLS and CDR2 as YYNGEE. V was pared by 0 bases and J by 1 base, with 10 bases of the junction left unmatched. CDR3 residues: CASSVGGTGHGGTDTQYF. CDR3 sequence (DNA): TGTGCCAGCAGCGTAGGGGGGACAGGTCACGGCGGCACAGATACGCAGTATTTT.

The genes are TRBV10-3 and TRBJ1-1, with D possibly being TRBD1 (5 bases). The length of the CDR3 is 14 residues. Trimming pared 10 bases from V and 6 bases from J, leaving 21 bases between. Germline-derived CDR1 and CDR2 are ENHRY and SYGVKD. CDR3 nucleotide sequence: TGTGCCAGTACTCCGACAGCGCGAAACCCTGAAGCTTTCTTT. Its protein product is CASTPTARNPEAFF.

This clone has just one count. The chain is built from TRBV7-8 and TRBJ1-4; D remains unclear. The CDR3 contains 13 residues. Trimming stripped 8 bases from V and 5 bases from J, with 12 bases between. The germline gives CDR1 SGHVS, CDR2 FQNEAQ. CDR3 region: CASRRRLNEKLFF. In nucleotides, the CDR3 is TGTGCCAGCCGCAGGAGGTTAAATGAAAAACTGTTTTTT.

The V and J genes are TRBV27 and TRBJ2-7; 7 nucleotides align to TRBD1. Germline V gene lookup returns CDR1 MNHEY and CDR2 SMNVEV (reference sequence). This CDR3 contains 14 residues. The ends lost 6 bases at V and 4 bases at J; junction bases unmatched: 9. CDR3 amino acids: CASRLRDSYYEQYF. CDR3 DNA: TGTGCCAGCAGACTCCGGGACAGCTATTACGAGCAGTACTTC.